The present entry profiles one T cell receptor beta chain with its context. Its recognized antigen is unknown. No qualities accompany the bases; no much larger clone lies one base away. This specimen belongs to a study of control samples from healthy donors and cancer patients (TCRdb year 2020). The CDR1 and CDR2 encoded by the germline V gene (reference sequence) are SEHNR and FQNEAQ. From cysteine to phenylalanine, the CDR3 is 15 amino acids long. CDR3 DNA only is kept here, 45 bases in frame from base 1. V loses 5 bases of germline sequence and J loses 7 bases, and the interval between the two ends is 17 bases. Libraries were constructed by the immunoSEQ multiplex PCR assay. In TCRdb, the immuneACCESS table is reduced to in-frame sequences with V and J assigned. These tables do not hold every clone; where another copy was compared, an unresolved V gene accounts for under half, and the others remain unexplained. This sample is represented by 150,000 or so clones; about 90% of them were singletons. Approximately 12% of the sample comes from the top ten.

This clonotype originated in a man under 40 in good health. The sequencing sample was made of blood. This chain is built from TRBV7-9 and TRBJ1-4; TRBD1 is possibly the D segment (5 matching bases). The nucleotides read TGTGCCAGCAGCGGAGACAGCTTCTACCCTGAAAAACTGTTTTTT. The encoded protein is CASSGDSFYPEKLFF.